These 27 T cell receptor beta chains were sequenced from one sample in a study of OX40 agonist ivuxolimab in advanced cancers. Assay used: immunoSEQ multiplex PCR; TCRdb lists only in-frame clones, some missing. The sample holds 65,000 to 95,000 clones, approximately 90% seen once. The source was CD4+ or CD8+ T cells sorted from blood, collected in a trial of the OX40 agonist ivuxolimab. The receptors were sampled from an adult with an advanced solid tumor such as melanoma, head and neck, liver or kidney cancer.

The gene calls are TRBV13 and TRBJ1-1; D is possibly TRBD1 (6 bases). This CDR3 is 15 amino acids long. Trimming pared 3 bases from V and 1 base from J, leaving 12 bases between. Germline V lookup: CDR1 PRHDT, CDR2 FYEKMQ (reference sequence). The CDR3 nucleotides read TGTGCCAGCAGCTTGGAGGGGGGCGGGAACACTGAAGCTTTCTTT. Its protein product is CASSLEGGGNTEAFF.

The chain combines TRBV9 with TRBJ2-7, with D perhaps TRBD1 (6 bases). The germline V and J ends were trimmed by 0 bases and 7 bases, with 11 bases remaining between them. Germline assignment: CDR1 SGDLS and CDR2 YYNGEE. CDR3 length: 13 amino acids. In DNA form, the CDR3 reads TGTGCCAGCAGCGTAGGGGCCAGGGGAGAGCAGTACTTC. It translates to CASSVGARGEQYF.

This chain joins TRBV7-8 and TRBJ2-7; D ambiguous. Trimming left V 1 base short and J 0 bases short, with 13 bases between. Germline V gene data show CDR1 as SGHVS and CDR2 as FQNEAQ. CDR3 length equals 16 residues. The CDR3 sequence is CASSLDRITSSYEQYF. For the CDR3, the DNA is TGTGCCAGCAGCTTAGACCGTATCACGAGCTCCTACGAGCAGTACTTC.

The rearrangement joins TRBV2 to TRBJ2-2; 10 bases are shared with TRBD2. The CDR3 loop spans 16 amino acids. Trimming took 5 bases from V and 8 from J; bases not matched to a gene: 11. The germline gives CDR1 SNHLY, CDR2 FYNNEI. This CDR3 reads CASSRIAGGTQGELFF. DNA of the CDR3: TGTGCCAGCAGTCGTATAGCGGGGGGCACCCAAGGGGAGCTGTTTTTT.

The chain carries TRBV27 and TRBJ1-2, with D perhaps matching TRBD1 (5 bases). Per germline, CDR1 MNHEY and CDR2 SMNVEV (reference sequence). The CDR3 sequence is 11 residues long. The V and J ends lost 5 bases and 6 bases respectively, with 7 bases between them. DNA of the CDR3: TGTGCCAGCAGTGGAGGGGATGGCTACACCTTC. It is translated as CASSGGDGYTF.

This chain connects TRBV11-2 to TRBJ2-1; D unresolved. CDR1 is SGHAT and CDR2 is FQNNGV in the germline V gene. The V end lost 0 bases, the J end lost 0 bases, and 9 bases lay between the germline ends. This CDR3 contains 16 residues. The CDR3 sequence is CASSLEWSSSYNEQFF. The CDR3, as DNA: TGTGCCAGCAGCTTAGAGTGGTCTAGCTCCTACAATGAGCAGTTCTTC.

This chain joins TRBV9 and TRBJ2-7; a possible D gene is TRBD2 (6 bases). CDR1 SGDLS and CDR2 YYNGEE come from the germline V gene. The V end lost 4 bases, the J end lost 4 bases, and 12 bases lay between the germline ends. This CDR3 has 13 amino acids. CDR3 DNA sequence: TGTGCCAGCAGCTTTGGGACTCAATACGAGCAGTACTTC. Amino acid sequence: CASSFGTQYEQYF.

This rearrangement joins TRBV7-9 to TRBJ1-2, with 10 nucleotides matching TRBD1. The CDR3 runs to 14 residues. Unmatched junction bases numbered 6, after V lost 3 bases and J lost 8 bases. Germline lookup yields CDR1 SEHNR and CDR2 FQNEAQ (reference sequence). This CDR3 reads CASSLGTGVRGYTF. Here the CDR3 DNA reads TGTGCCAGCAGCTTGGGGACAGGGGTGCGGGGCTACACCTTC.

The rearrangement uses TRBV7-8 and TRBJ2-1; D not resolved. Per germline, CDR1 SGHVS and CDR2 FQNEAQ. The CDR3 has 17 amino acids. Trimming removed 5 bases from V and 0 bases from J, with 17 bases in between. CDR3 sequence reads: CASSKYTSTSSYNEQFF. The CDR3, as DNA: TGTGCCAGCAGCAAATACACCAGTACAAGCTCCTACAATGAGCAGTTCTTC.

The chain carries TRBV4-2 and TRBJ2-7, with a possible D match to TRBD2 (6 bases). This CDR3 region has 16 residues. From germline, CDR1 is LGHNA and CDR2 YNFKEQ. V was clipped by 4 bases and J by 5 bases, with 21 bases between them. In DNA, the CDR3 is TGTGCCAGCAGCCTAAGGGCGGGACGGACGGTAGACGAGCAGTACTTC. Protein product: CASSLRAGRTVDEQYF.

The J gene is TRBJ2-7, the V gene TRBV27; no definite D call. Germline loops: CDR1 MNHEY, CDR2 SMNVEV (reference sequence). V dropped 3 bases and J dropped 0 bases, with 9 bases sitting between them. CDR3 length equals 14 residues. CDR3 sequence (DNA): TGTGCCAGCAGTTTCCTTTCGAGCTCCTACGAGCAGTACTTC. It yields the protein CASSFLSSSYEQYF.

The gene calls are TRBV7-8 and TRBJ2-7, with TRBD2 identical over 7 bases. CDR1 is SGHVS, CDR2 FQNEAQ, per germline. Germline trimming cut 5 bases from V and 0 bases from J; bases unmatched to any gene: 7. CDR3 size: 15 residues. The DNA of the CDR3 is TGTGCCAGCAGCATAAGCGGGGCCCTCTCCTACGAGCAGTACTTC. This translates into CASSISGALSYEQYF.

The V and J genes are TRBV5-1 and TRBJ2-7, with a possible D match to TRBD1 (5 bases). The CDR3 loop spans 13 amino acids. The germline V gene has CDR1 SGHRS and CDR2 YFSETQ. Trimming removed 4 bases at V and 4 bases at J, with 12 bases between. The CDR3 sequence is CASSLLTAYEQYF. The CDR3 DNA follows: TGCGCCAGCAGCCTACTGACAGCTTACGAGCAGTACTTC.

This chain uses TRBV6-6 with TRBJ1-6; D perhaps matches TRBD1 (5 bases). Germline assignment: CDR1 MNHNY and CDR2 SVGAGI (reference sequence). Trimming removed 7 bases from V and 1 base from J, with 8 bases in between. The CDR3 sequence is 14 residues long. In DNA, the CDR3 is TGTGCCAGCATACAGGAGTCCTATAATTCACCCCTCCACTTT. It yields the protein CASIQESYNSPLHF.

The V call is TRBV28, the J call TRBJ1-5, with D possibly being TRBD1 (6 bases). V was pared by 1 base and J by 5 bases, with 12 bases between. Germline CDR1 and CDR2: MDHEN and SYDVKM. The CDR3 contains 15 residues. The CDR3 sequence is CASSLLGGRDQPQHF. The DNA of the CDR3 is TGTGCCAGCAGTTTATTAGGGGGGCGGGATCAGCCCCAGCATTTT.

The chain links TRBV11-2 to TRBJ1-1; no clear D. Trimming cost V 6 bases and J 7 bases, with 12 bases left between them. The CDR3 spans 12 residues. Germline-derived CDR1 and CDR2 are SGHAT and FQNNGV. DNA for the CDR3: TGTGCCAGCAGACAAACATTGGGTGAAGCTTTCTTT. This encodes CASRQTLGEAFF.

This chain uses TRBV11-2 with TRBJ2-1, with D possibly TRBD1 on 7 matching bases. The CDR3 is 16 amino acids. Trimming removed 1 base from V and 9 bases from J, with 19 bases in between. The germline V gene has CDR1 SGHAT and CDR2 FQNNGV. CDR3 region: CASSLVEQGEVGEQFF. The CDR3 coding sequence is TGTGCCAGCAGCTTAGTGGAGCAGGGGGAGGTCGGTGAGCAGTTCTTC.

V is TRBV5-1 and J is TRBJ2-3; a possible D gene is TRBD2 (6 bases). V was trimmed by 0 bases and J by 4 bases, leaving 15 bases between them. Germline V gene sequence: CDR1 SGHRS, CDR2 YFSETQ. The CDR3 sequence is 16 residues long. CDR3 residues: CASSLAAGFDADTQYF. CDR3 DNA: TGCGCCAGCAGCTTGGCGGCGGGGTTCGACGCAGATACGCAGTATTTT.

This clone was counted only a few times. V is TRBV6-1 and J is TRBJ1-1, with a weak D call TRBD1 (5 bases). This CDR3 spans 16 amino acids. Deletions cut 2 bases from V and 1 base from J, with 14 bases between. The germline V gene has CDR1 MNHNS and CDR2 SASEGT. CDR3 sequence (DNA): TGTGCCAGCAGTGAATGGGTCCGGGGGGGGAACACTGAAGCTTTCTTT. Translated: CASSEWVRGGNTEAFF.

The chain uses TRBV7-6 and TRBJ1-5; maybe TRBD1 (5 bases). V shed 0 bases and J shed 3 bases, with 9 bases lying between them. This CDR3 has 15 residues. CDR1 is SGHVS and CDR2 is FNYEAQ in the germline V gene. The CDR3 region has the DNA TGTGCCAGCAGCTTAGCACCGACAGACAATCAGCCCCAGCATTTT. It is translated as CASSLAPTDNQPQHF.

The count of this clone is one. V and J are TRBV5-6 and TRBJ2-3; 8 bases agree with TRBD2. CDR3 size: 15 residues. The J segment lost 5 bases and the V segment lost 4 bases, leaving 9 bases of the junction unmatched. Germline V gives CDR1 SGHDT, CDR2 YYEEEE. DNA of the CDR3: TGTGCCAGCAGCCAATCTGCGGGGGGTGGAGATACGCAGTATTTT. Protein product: CASSQSAGGGDTQYF.

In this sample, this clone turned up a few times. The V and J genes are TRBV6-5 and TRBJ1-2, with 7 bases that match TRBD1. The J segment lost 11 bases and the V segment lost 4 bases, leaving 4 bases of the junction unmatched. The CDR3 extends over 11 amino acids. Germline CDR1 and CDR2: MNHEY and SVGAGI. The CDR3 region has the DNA TGTGCCAGCAGTTCCGGGACAGCGTACACCTTC. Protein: CASSSGTAYTF.

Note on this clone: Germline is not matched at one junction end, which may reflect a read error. The CDR3 loop reads CAISESYRGETYF. The CDR3 coding sequence is TGTGCCATCAGTGAGTCATATCGTGGGGAGACTTACTTC. The chain couples TRBV10-3 to TRBJ1-2; D is unclear. CDR3 length: 13 residues. The V gene's germline CDR1 is ENHRY and CDR2 SYGVKD.

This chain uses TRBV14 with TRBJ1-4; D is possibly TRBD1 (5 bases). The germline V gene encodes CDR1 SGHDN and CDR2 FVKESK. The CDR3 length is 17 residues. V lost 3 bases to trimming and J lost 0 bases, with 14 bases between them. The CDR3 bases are TGTGCCAGCAGCCATGGGGACCGCCGGGCAACTAATGAAAAACTGTTTTTT. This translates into CASSHGDRRATNEKLFF. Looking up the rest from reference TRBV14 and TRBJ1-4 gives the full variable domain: EAGVTQFPSHSVIEKGQTVTLRCDPISGHDNLYWYRRVMGKEIKFLLHFVKESKQDESGMPNNRFLAERTGGTYSTLKVQPAELEDSGVYFCASSHGDRRATNEKLFFGSGTQLSVL.

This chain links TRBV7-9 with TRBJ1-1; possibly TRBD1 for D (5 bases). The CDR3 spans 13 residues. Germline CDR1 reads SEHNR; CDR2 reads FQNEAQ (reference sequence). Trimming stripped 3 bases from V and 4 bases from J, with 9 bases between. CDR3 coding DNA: TGTGCCAGCAGCTTGCCGGGGGGCACTGAAGCTTTCTTT. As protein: CASSLPGGTEAFF.

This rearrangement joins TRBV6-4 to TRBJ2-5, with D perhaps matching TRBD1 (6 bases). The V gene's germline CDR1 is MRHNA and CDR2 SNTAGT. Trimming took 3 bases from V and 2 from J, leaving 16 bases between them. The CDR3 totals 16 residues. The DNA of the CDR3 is TGTGCCAGCAGTGAGTTCGCAGGGGCCGAACAAGAGACCCAGTACTTC. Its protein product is CASSEFAGAEQETQYF.

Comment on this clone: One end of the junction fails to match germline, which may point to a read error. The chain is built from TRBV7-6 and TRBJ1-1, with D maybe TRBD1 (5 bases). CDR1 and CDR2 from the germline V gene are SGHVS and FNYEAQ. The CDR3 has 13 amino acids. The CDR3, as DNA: TGTGCCAGCAGCTTAGGAGGGGCCTCTGAGGCTTTCTTT. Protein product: CASSLGGASEAFF.